The T cell receptor beta chain described here comes from a study of cytomegalovirus exposure and HLA in healthy donors. Study-wide background: Approximately 80 million unique TCRs, all from HLA-typed donors, were included in an early release of the data. Of several hundred genotyped donors, 65% to 85% clustered with self-reported Caucasian donors. Findings and caveats of the study: Most TCR sequences were rare, but some public TCRs occurred in many donors. Certain indistinguishable V segments, among them TRBV6-2 and TRBV6-3, were excluded.

This CDR3 contains 13 residues. CDR1 is SQVTM and CDR2 is ANQGSEA in the germline V gene. Trimming stripped 4 bases from V and 0 bases from J, with 7 bases between. 60 Vbeta and 13 Jbeta primers were used in PCR. Clones were sequenced by immunoSEQ multiplex PCR, and TCRdb holds only the in-frame ones, with some missing. The table gives fewer than 100,000 clones; the top ten clones make up 0.58% of it. With respect to this clone: Its target is not known.

The sequenced sample consisted of PBMCs. The clonotype originates from a man between 45 and 60 years old in good health and CMV-seronegative. The chain has TRBV29-1 and TRBJ2-4; D not resolved. As DNA, the CDR3 is TGCAGCGTTGGCGGCCTAGCCAAAAACATTCAGTACTTC. Translated: CSVGGLAKNIQYF.